Listed here is a single T cell receptor beta chain. Its cognate antigen is unknown. The record originates from a study of OX40 agonist ivuxolimab in advanced cancers. At the level of the study: Having had anti-PD-1, anti-PD-L1 or anti-CTLA-4 therapy before was allowed, and around 44% had some. Study outcomes and limitations: There were also nonresponders showing low normalized T-cell clonal expansion. The investigators did not determine what antigen specificity the expanded peripheral T cells had. CD8+ T cells showed, on average, more clonal expansion than CD4+ cells.

Germline CDR1 SGHRS, CDR2 YFSETQ. V was pared by 9 bases and J by 4 bases, with 15 bases of the junction left unmatched. The length of the CDR3 is 16 residues. Clones were read by immunoSEQ multiplex PCR, and TCRdb kept only the in-frame ones, dropping some. In the table there are more than 75,000 clones, roughly 80% of which are singletons. This TCR was sampled from an adult with an advanced solid tumor such as melanoma, head and neck, liver or kidney cancer. The source material was CD4+ or CD8+ T cells sorted from blood, sampled in a trial of the OX40 agonist ivuxolimab. The gene calls are TRBV5-1 and TRBJ2-2, with 7 positions matching TRBD1. CDR3 in DNA: TGCGCCACCCTTCCCATTCGACAGGGTCCCACCGGGGAGCTGTTTTTT. This sequence encodes CATLPIRQGPTGELFF.